These 7 T cell receptor beta chains share one sample of origin, sequenced in a study of shared clonotypes between healthy human individuals. The data were produced by immunoSEQ multiplex PCR, yet TCRdb's version contains in-frame clones alone and is incomplete. Seen here are approximately 460,000 clones, 70% to 80% observed once, and the top ten hold around 12%. Sequencing was done on a sample of PBMCs. Receptors originate from a woman in her thirties or forties in good health. Some clones in this sample may be carry-over from other donors' samples.

The CDR3 DNA reads TGCGCCAGCAGCCACCCCGGACGGAACACTGAAGCTTTCTTT. Amino acids: CASSHPGRNTEAFF. V gene TRBV4-1 combines with J gene TRBJ1-1; D not certain. Germline values: CDR1 MGHRA, CDR2 YSYEKL. V was pared by 3 bases and J by 1 base, with 9 bases between. The CDR3 is 14 residues long.

The V and J genes are TRBV19 and TRBJ1-2; D not resolved. This CDR3 is 13 amino acids long. Trimming pared 6 bases from V and 1 base from J, leaving 9 bases between. Germline V gene lookup returns CDR1 LNHDA and CDR2 SQIVND (reference sequence). The CDR3 DNA is TGTGCCAGTAGGGACCCGTTTAACTATGGCTACACCTTC. This sequence encodes CASRDPFNYGYTF.

The CDR3, as DNA: TGTGCCAGCTCCCCCGAGACAGGGTATCAGCCCCAGCATTTT. It encodes CASSPETGYQPQHF. This chain connects TRBV18 to TRBJ1-5, with 7 bases lining up with TRBD1. The V gene's germline CDR1 is KGHSH and CDR2 LQKENI. The CDR3 is 14 amino acids. The ends lost 6 bases at V and 5 bases at J; junction bases unmatched: 7.

The gene calls are TRBV28 and TRBJ2-7; 8 positions agree with TRBD2. With V trimmed by 10 bases and J by 4 bases, 3 bases remained unmatched. Germline values: CDR1 MDHEN, CDR2 SYDVKM. This CDR3 is built from 11 residues. CDR3 loop: CATRGGYEQYF. DNA of the CDR3: TGTGCCACCCGGGGGGGTTACGAGCAGTACTTC.

At least ten counts were recorded for this clone. The rearrangement joins TRBV25-1 to TRBJ1-3; no reliable D call. The CDR3 is made up of 14 amino acids. The germline CDR1 and CDR2 sequences are MGHDK and SYGVNS. V lost 9 bases to trimming and J lost 4 bases, with 16 bases between them. The CDR3 loop reads CASSWAGRGNTIYF. The CDR3 DNA follows: TGTGCCAGTTCCTGGGCCGGGAGGGGAAACACCATATATTTT. Drawing the rest from reference TRBV25-1 and TRBJ1-3, the complete variable domain is EADIYQTPRYLVIGTGKKITLECSQTMGHDKMYWYQQDPGMELHLIHYSYGVNSTEKGDLSSESTVSRIRTEHFPLTLESARPSHTSQYLCASSWAGRGNTIYFGEGSWLTVV.

V is TRBV28 and J is TRBJ2-3; TRBD2 matches at 11 bases. The CDR3 is 17 residues long. CDR1 is MDHEN and CDR2 is SYDVKM in the germline V gene. V shed 6 bases, J shed 2 bases, and the junction held 10 bases outside the gene matches. The CDR3 loop reads CASSHSRTSGYTDTQYF. CDR3 bases: TGTGCCAGCAGCCACAGTCGGACTAGCGGGTACACAGATACGCAGTATTTT.

The V gene is TRBV5-1, the J gene TRBJ1-2; 11 nucleotides agree with TRBD1. The J segment lost 1 base and the V segment lost 4 bases, leaving 3 bases of the junction unmatched. The CDR3 extends over 15 amino acids. Germline assignment: CDR1 SGHRS and CDR2 YFSETQ. This CDR3 reads CASSPGTGGNYGYTF. CDR3 DNA sequence: TGCGCCAGCAGCCCAGGGACAGGGGGTAACTATGGCTACACCTTC.